Sequencing of this TCR beta chain was carried out in a study of shared clonotypes between healthy human individuals. Study-level points and caveats: Investigators collected only blood, and repertoires in tissues likely differ.

Unsorted PBMC replicate PCRs used about 280 ng DNA, 25,000 to 35,000 T cell genomes. With ten immunoSEQ deep assay plates, unsorted PBMC DNA underwent sequencing. Sequencing was performed with immunoSEQ multiplex PCR; in TCRdb, only in-frame clones are kept and a portion is missing. The table has about 520,000 clones, roughly 80% seen once. The germline V gene has CDR1 LNHNV and CDR2 YYDKDF (reference sequence). This CDR3 has 12 residues. V lost 8 bases and J 2 bases, leaving 10 bases between the germline ends. About this clone itself: The antigen remains unidentified.

The sequence was collected from a woman aged 40 to 50 in good health. Some clones in this sample may be carry-over from other donors' samples. The J gene is TRBJ2-7, the V gene TRBV15; perhaps TRBD2 as D (6 bases). The source material was PBMCs. CDR3 residues: CATGGGPYEQYF. DNA for the CDR3: TGTGCCACCGGGGGAGGCCCCTACGAGCAGTACTTC.